The 4 T cell receptor beta chains given below trace back to one sample, sequenced in a study of T-cell memory formation after mild COVID-19. Via MiXCR, TCRdb re-called the 5' RACE reads, giving one row per CDR3 protein. The sample includes around 13,000 distinct CDR3 sequences, approximately 12% of them seen just once. The specimen was PBMCs or a T cell subset sorted from them (not recorded which). These receptors were collected from an adult woman who had mild COVID-19 (a few samples of this study predate the infection). Cell type and time point are not known.

This clonotype was counted at least ten times. The chain links TRBV7-6 to TRBJ2-5, with D uncertain. V lost 5 bases to trimming and J lost 4 bases, with 11 bases between them. The CDR3 has 13 amino acids. From germline, CDR1 is SGHVS and CDR2 FNYEAQ. DNA of the CDR3: TGTGCCAGCAGCCCCCCCATGGGAGAGACCCAGTACTTC. Translated, it gives CASSPPMGETQYF. Together with reference TRBV7-6 and TRBJ2-5, the CDR3 gives the full variable domain: GAGVSQSPRYKVTKRGQDVALRCDPISGHVSLYWYRQALGQGPEFLTYFNYEAQQDKSGLPNDRFSAERPEGSISTLTIQRTEQRDSAMYRCASSPPMGETQYFGPGTRLLVL.

This clonotype was seen many times. The V and J genes are TRBV7-9 and TRBJ1-2; D perhaps matches TRBD1 (5 bases). V was clipped by 3 bases and J by 5 bases, with 10 bases between them. This CDR3 has 13 amino acids. Germline CDR1 and CDR2: SEHNR and FQNEAQ (reference sequence). CDR3 loop: CASSLWSGYGYTF. The CDR3 coding sequence is TGTGCCAGCAGCTTGTGGTCAGGGTATGGCTACACCTTC.

This clonotype has ten or more counts. The gene calls are TRBV12-3 or TRBV12-4 and TRBJ2-7; 7 nucleotides match TRBD1. V trimming: 5 bases; J trimming: 5 bases; junction bases outside the gene matches: 3. The CDR3 consists of 12 residues. The CDR3 reads CASSPGTDEQYF. As DNA, the CDR3 is TGTGCCAGCAGTCCGGGGACAGACGAGCAGTACTTC.

The chain joins TRBV29-1 to TRBJ1-2; D gene ambiguous. This CDR3 comprises 12 residues. V dropped 3 bases and J dropped 2 bases, with 7 bases sitting between them. CDR1 and CDR2 from the germline V gene are SQVTM and ANQGSEA. CDR3 sequence (DNA): TGCAGCGTTGAGGCAGCAAACTATGGCTACACCTTC. Its protein is CSVEAANYGYTF.